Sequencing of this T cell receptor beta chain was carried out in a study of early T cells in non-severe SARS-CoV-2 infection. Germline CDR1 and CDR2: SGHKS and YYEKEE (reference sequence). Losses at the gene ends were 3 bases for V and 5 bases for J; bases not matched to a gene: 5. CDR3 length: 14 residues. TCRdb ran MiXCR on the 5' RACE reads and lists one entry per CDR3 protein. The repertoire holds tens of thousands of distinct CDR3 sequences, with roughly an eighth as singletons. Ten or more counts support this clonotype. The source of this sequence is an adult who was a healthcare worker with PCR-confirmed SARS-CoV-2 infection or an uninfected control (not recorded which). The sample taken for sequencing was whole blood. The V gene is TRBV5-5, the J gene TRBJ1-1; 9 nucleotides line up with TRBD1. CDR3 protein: CASSWGQGQTEAFF. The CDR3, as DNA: TGTGCCAGCAGCTGGGGACAGGGACAGACTGAAGCTTTCTTT.